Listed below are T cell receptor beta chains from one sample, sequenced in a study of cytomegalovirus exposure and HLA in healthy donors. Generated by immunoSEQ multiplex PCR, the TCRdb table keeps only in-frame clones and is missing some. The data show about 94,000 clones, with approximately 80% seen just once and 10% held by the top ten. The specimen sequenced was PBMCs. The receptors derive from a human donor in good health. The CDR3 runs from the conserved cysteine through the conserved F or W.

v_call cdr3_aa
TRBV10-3 CAISESGGLQETQYF
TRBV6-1 CASRTQQREQYF
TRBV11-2 CASSLGRGGFEKLFF
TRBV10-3 CAISGELSNQPQHF
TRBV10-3 CAISDQGANEQYF
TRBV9 CASSVVGTGSGNTIYF
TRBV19 CASSIDPGVTQYF
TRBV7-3 CASSPGLGIQETQYF
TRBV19 CASSLSPGLAATRNEQFF
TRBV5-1 CASSFSGPNQPQHF
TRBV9 CASSVDAGGYNEQFF
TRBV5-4 CASSLDLSGPGETQYF
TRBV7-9 CASSPRGTSGVGFRNEQFF
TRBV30 CAWRPGQVILRYGYTF
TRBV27 CASSYKGAYGYTF
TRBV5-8 CASSLRRGLFENIQYF
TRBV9 CASSVEWAGTGELFF
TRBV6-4 CASSGTDNEQFF
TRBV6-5 CASSPGGGLNTEAFF
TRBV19 CASSTRVFEAFF
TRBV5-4 CASSSLFRTGNNQPQHF
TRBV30 CAWTATGHGYTF
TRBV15 CATSGSLAGARVDEQYF
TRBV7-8 CASSAGGNTEAFF
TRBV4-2 CASSQGLAVADTQYF
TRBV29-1 CSVTGTGYYEQYF
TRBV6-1 CASRRGPGTEAFF
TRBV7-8 CASSKTSGGDSSYEQYF
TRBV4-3 CASSQDYRSYGYTF
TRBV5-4 CASSLGQQETQYF
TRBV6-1 CASSESGLPEKLFF
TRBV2 CASSPGNTNEQFF
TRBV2 CASSGDTQETQYF
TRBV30 CAWSVPRYNQPQHF
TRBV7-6 CASSLAPGQNGGEQFF
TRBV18 CASSPKEGVNTEAFF
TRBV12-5 CASGFGFNYGYTF
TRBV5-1 CASSPGQDTEAFF
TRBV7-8 CASSLYGTGYLNEKLFF
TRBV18 CASSRPGQANYGYTF
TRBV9 CASTLGDRGRDIQYF
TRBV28 CASSLYISGNTIYF
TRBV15 CATSRAGQVYNEQFF
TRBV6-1 CASGPDRGDQPQHF
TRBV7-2 CASRAAETQYF
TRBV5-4 CASSLPGQGRADTQYF
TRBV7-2 CASSPAVAVKIYGYTF
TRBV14 CASSQDGPYGYTF
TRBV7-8 CASSLAPIPADTQYF